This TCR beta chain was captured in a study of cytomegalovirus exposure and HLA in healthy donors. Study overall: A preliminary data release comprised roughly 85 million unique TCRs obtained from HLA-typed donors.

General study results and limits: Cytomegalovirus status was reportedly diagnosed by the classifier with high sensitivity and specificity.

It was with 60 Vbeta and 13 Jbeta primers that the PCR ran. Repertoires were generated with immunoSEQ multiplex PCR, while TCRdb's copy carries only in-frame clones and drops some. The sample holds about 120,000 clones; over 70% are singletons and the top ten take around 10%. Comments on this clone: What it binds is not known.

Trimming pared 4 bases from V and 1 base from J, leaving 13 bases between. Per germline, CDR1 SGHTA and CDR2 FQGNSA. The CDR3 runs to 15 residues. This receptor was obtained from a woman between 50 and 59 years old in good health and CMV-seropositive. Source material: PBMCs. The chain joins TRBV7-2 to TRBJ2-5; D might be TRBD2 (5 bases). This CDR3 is CASSSDWLVQETQYF. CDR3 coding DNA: TGTGCCAGCAGCTCGGACTGGTTAGTCCAAGAGACCCAGTACTTC.